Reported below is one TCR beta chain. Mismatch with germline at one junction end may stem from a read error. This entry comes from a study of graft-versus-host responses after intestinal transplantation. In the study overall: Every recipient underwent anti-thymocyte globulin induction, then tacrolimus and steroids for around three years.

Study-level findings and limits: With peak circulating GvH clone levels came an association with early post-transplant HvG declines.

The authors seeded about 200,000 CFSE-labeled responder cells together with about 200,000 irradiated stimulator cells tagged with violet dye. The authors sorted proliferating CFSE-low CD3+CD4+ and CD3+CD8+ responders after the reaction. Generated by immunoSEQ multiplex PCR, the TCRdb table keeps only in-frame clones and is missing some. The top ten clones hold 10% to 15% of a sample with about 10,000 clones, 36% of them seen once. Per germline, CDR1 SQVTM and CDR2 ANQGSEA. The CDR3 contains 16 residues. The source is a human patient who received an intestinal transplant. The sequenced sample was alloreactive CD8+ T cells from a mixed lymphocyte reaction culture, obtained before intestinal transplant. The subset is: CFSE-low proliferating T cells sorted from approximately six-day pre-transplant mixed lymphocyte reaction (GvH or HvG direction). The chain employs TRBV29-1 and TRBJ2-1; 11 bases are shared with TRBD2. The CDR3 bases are TGCAGCGTTGATGATTTTAGCGGGAGGGCCTACAATGGGCAGTTCTTC. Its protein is CSVDDFSGRAYNGQFF.